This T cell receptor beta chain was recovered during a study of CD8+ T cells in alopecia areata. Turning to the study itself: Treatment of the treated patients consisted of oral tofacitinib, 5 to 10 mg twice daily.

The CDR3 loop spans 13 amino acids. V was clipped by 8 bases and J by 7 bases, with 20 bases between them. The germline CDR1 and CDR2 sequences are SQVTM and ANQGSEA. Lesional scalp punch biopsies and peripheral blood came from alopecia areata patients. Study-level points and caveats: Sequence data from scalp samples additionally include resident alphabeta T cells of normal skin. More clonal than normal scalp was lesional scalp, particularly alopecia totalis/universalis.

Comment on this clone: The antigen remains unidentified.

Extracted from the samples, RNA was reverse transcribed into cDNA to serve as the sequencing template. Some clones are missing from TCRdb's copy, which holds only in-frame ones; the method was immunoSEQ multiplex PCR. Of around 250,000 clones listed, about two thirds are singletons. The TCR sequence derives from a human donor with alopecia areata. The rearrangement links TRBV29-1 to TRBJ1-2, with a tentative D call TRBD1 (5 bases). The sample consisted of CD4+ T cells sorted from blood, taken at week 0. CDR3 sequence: CSTDSRAYGGYTF. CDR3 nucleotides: TGCAGCACTGACTCCAGGGCCTACGGTGGCTACACCTTC. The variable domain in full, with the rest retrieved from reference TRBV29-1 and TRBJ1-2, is SAVISQKPSRDICQRGTSLTIQCQVDSQVTMMFWYRQQPGQSLTLIATANQGSEATYESGFVIDKFPISRPNLTFSTLTVSNMSPEDSSIYLCSTDSRAYGGYTFGSGTRLTVV.